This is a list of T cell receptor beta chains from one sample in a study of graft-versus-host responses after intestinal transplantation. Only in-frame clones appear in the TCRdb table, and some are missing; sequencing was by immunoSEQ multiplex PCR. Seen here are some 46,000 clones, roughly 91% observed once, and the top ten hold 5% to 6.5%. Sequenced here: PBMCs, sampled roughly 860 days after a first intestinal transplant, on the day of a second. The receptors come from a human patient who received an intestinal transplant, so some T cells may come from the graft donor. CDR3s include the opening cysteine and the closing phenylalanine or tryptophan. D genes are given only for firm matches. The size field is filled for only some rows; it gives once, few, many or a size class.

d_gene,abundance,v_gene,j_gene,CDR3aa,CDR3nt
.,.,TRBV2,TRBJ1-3,CASRTSSGNTIYF,TGTGCCAGCAGAACAAGCTCTGGAAACACCATATATTTT
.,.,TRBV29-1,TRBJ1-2,CSLFEGGGYTF,TGCAGCTTGTTTGAGGGGGGGGGCTACACCTTC
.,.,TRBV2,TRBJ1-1,CASSDWSPGDTEAFF,TGTGCCAGCAGTGATTGGAGCCCGGGAGACACTGAAGCTTTCTTT
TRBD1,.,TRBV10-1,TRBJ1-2,CASSERQGIGYTF,TGCGCCAGCAGTGAGAGACAGGGTATCGGCTACACCTTC
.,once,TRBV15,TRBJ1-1,CATSRDDNAQSTEVFF,TGTGCCACCAGCAGAGATGACAACGCTCAGTCCACTGAAGTTTTCTTT
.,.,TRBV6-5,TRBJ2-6,CASSYTHSGANVLTF,TGTGCCAGCAGTTACACCCACTCTGGGGCCAACGTCCTGACTTTC
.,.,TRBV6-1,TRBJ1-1,CASSEFGVGGAFF,TGTGCCAGCAGTGAGTTCGGGGTGGGGGGAGCTTTCTTT
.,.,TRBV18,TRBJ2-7,CASSPRQEAYEQYF,TGTGCCAGCTCACCACGGCAGGAGGCCTACGAGCAGTACTTC
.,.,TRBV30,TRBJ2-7,CAWQSSSYEQYF,TGTGCCTGGCAATCCTCATCCTACGAGCAGTACTTC
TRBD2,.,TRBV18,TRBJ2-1,CASSPGTSSYNEQFF,TGTGCCAGCTCACCAGGGACTAGCTCCTACAATGAGCAGTTCTTC
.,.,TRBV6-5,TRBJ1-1,CASSSGGTTEAFF,TGTGCCAGCAGTTCGGGGGGGACTACTGAAGCTTTCTTT
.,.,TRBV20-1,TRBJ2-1,CRAGEQFF,TGCAGGGCTGGGGAGCAGTTCTTC
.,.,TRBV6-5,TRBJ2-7,CASSSIDRIHEQYF,TGTGCCAGCAGTTCCATCGACAGGATCCACGAGCAGTACTTC
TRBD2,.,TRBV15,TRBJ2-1,CATSRDHGLAGGGPYNEQFF,TGTGCCACCAGCAGAGATCATGGTCTAGCGGGAGGGGGCCCCTACAATGAGCAGTTCTTC
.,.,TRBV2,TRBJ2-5,CASRTGRLETQYF,TGTGCCAGCAGAACAGGGAGGTTGGAGACCCAGTACTTC
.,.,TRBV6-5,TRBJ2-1,CASSYEGGYDNEQFF,TGTGCCAGCAGTTACGAGGGGGGATACGACAATGAGCAGTTCTTC